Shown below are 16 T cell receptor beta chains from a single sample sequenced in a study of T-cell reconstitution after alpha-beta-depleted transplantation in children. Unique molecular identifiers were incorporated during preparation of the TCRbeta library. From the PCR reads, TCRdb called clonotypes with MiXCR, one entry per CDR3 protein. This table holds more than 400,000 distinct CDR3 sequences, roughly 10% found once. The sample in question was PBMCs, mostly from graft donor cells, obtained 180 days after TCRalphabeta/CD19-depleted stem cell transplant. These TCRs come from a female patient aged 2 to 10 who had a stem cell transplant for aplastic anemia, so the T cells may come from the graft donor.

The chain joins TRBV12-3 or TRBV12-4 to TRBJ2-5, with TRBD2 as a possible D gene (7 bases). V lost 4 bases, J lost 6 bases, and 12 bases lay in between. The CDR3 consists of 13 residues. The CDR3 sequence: CASSYKGGKTQYF. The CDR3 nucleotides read TGTGCCAGCAGTTATAAGGGGGGGAAGACCCAGTACTTC.

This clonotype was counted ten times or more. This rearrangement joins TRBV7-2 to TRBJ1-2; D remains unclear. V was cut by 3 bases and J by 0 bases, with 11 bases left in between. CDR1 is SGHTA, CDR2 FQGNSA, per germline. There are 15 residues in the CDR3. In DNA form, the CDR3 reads TGTGCCAGCAGCTTGGACGGGTTAGCTAACTATGGCTACACCTTC. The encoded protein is CASSLDGLANYGYTF. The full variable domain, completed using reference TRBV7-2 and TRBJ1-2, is GAGVSQSPSNKVTEKGKDVELRCDPISGHTALYWYRQSLGQGLEFLIYFQGNSAPDKSGLPSDRFSAERTGGSVSTLTIQRTQQEDSAVYLCASSLDGLANYGYTFGSGTRLTVV.

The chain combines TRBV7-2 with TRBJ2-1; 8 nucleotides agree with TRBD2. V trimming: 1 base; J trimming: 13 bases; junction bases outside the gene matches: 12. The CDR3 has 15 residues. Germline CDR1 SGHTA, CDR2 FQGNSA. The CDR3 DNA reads TGTGCCAGCAGCTTAGTTGGGGCTAGCGGGCGAACTCAGTTCTTC. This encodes CASSLVGASGRTQFF.

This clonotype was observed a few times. DNA for the CDR3: TGTGCCACCAGTGAGGCCGGGACCTCCAACACCGGGGAGCTGTTTTTT. Translation gives CATSEAGTSNTGELFF. V is TRBV24-1 and J is TRBJ2-2, with D perhaps TRBD1 or TRBD2 (5 bases each). With 4 bases removed from V and 2 bases from J, the gap between germline ends came to 13 bases. The CDR3 is 16 residues long. Germline CDR1 and CDR2: KGHDR and SFDVKD.

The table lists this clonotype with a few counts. Here the CDR3 reads CASSPTGGFRPPHEQYV. CDR3 sequence (DNA): TGTGCCAGCAGCCCGACAGGAGGATTCAGGCCTCCCCACGAGCAGTACGTC. The chain uses TRBV5-6 and TRBJ2-7; possibly TRBD1 for D (6 bases). This CDR3 contains 17 residues. Looked up from germline, CDR1 is SGHDT and CDR2 is YYEEEE. V lost 4 bases and J 5 bases, leaving 25 bases between the germline ends.

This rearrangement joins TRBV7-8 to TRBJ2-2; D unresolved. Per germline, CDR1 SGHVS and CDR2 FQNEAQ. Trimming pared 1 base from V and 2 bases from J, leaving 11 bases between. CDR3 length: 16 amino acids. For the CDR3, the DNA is TGTGCCAGCAGCTTAGGCAGCGCACTAAACACCGGGGAGCTGTTTTTT. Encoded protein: CASSLGSALNTGELFF. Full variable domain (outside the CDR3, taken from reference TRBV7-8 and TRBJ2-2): GAGVSQSPRYKVAKRGQDVALRCDPISGHVSLFWYQQALGQGPEFLTYFQNEAQLDKSGLPSDRFFAERPEGSVSTLKIQRTQQEDSAVYLCASSLGSALNTGELFFGEGSRLTVL.

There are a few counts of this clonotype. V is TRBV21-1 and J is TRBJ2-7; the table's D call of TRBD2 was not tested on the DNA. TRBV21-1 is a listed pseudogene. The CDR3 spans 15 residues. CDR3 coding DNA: TGTGCCAGCAGCAAAGTTGCGGGAGAGGCCTACGAGCAGTACGTC. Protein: CASSKVAGEAYEQYV.

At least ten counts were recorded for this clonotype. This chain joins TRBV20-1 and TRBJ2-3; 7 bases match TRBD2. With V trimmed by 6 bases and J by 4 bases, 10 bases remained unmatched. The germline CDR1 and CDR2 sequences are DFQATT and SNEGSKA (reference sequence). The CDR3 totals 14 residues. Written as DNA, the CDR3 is TGCAGTGCCGCATCAGGGAGGGCCTCAGATACGCAGTATTTT. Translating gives CSAASGRASDTQYF.

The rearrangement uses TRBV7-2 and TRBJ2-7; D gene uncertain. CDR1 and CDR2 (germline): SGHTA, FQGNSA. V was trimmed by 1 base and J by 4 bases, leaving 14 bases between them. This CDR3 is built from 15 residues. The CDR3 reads CASSLEPGPNYEQYV. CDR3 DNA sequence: TGTGCCAGCAGCTTAGAGCCAGGCCCGAATTACGAGCAGTACGTC.

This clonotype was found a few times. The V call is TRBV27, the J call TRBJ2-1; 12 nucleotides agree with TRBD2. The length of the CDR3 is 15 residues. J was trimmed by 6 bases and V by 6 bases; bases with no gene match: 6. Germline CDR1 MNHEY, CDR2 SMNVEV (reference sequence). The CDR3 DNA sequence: TGTGCCAGCAGACCCCTAGCGGGAGGGTTCAATGAGCAGTTCTTC. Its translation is CASRPLAGGFNEQFF.

Written as DNA, the CDR3 is TGTGCCAGCAGTCGACTAGCGGGAGTCTCCTACGAGCAGTACTTC. It yields the protein CASSRLAGVSYEQYF. The chain joins TRBV6-1 to TRBJ2-7; 12 nucleotides align to TRBD2. Germline CDR1 is MNHNS and CDR2 is SASEGT. This CDR3 is built from 15 residues. V gave up 5 bases and J gave up 0 bases; unmatched junction bases: 2.

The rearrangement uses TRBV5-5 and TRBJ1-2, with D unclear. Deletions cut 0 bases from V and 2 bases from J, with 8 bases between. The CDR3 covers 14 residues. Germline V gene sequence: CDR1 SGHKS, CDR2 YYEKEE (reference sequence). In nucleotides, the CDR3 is TGTGCCAGCAGCTTGGGGTCGGGCAACTATGGCTACACCTTC. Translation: CASSLGSGNYGYTF. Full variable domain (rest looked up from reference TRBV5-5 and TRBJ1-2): DAGVTQSPTHLIKTRGQQVTLRCSPISGHKSVSWYQQVLGQGPQFIFQYYEKEERGRGNFPDRFSARQFPNYSSELNVNALLLGDSALYLCASSLGSGNYGYTFGSGTRLTVV.

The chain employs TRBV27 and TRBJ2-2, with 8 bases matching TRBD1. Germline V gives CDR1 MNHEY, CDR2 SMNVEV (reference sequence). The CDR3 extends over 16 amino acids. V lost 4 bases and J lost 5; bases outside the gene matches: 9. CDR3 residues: CASSSIGTGGTGELFF. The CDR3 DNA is TGTGCCAGCAGTTCCATCGGGACAGGCGGGACCGGGGAGCTGTTTTTT.

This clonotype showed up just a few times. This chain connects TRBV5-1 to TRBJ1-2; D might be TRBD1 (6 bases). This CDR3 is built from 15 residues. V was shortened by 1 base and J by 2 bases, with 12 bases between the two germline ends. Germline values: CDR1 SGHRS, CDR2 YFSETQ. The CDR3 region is CASSLLGAVNYGYTF. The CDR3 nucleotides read TGCGCCAGCAGCTTGTTGGGGGCAGTCAACTATGGCTACACCTTC.

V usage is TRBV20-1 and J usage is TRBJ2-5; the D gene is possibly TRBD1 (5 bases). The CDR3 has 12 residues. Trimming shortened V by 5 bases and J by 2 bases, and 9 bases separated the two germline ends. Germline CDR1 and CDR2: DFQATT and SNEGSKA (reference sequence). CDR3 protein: CSARGQQETQYF. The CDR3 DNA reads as TGCAGTGCTCGAGGACAACAAGAGACCCAGTACTTC.

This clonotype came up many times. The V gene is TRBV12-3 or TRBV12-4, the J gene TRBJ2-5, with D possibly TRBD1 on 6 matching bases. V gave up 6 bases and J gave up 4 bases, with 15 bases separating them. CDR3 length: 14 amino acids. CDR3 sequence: CASSPRGLVETQYF. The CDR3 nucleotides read TGTGCCAGCAGCCCCAGGGGTTTAGTAGAGACCCAGTACTTC.